The 29 T cell receptor beta chains listed next were all sequenced from one sample in a study of cytomegalovirus exposure and HLA in healthy donors (dated by TCRdb to the late 2010s). Libraries were prepared through the immunoSEQ multiplex PCR assay. The immuneACCESS repertoire file appears here via TCRdb, limited to in-frame rearrangements. These files lack a portion of the clones; in checked studies, under half of the deficit traces to unresolved V genes, and the cause of the others is not known. This sample has 97,000 or so clones in its table, and about 90% of those were observed once. Of the sample, approximately 6.3% is held by the ten largest clones. Sequenced material: PBMCs. The receptors were sampled from a man in his late teens or twenties in good health and CMV-seropositive.

This chain uses TRBV5-1 with TRBJ1-2; a possible D gene is TRBD1 (6 bases). V lost 4 bases to trimming and J lost 4 bases, with 17 bases between them. Germline V gene lookup returns CDR1 SGHRS and CDR2 YFSETQ. CDR3 length: 15 residues. CDR3 sequence reads: CASSPGLVTGYGYTF. The CDR3 DNA follows: TGCGCCAGCAGCCCCGGCCTTGTGACAGGCTATGGCTACACCTTC.

The V call is TRBV7-9, the J call TRBJ1-1; D might be TRBD1 (5 bases). The CDR3 covers 14 residues. V was cut by 3 bases and J by 4 bases, with 12 bases left in between. Germline lookup yields CDR1 SEHNR and CDR2 FQNEAQ (reference sequence). The CDR3 loop is CASSLGEGGTEAFF. CDR3 nucleotides: TGTGCCAGCAGCTTGGGGGAGGGAGGCACTGAAGCTTTCTTT.

The CDR3 here is CSVDPGGEKLFF. The CDR3 region has the DNA TGCAGCGTTGATCCAGGGGGCGAAAAACTGTTTTTT. The chain combines TRBV29-1 with TRBJ1-4; 8 bases fit TRBD1. After removal of 3 bases from V and 8 bases from J, the junction contained 2 bases not matched to a gene. CDR1 is SQVTM, CDR2 ANQGSEA, per germline. This CDR3 has 12 residues.

V usage is TRBV2 and J usage is TRBJ2-7, with 9 bases matching TRBD2. After removal of 6 bases from V and 3 bases from J, the junction contained 6 bases not matched to a gene. There are 14 residues in the CDR3. Germline V gene sequence: CDR1 SNHLY, CDR2 FYNNEI. The CDR3 DNA is TGTGCCAGCAGCGGGACTAGCATGGGCTACGAGCAGTACTTC. It encodes CASSGTSMGYEQYF.

The chain employs TRBV2 and TRBJ2-7, with a weak D call TRBD2 (5 bases). Trimming took off 6 bases at V and 4 bases at J, with 10 bases between the two ends. CDR3 length: 12 amino acids. Per the germline V gene, CDR1 is SNHLY and CDR2 is FYNNEI. Here the CDR3 reads CASSTSGYEQYF. The CDR3, as DNA: TGTGCCAGCAGCACTAGTGGGTACGAGCAGTACTTC.

The chain is built from TRBV11-1 and TRBJ2-7, with TRBD1 as a possible D gene (6 bases). V was pared by 3 bases and J by 3 bases, with 9 bases between. CDR1 and CDR2 from the germline V gene are SGHAT and FQDESV (reference sequence). The CDR3 has 13 amino acids. CDR3 sequence: CASSLNRVYEQYF. CDR3 DNA sequence: TGTGCCAGCAGCTTGAACAGGGTCTACGAGCAGTACTTC.

The rearrangement joins TRBV7-2 to TRBJ2-3, with TRBD1 identical over 9 bases. V lost 4 bases to trimming and J lost 3 bases; unmatched junction nucleotides: 8. Germline V gene lookup returns CDR1 SGHTA and CDR2 FQGNSA. This CDR3 contains 16 residues. This chain's CDR3 is CASSYLDRGGTDTQYF. The CDR3 bases are TGTGCCAGCAGCTACTTGGACAGGGGCGGAACAGATACGCAGTATTTT.

The chain joins TRBV5-8 to TRBJ2-3; 10 nucleotides match TRBD2. The CDR3 contains 15 residues. Germline V gene sequence: CDR1 SGHTS, CDR2 YDEGEE. Trimming took 5 bases from V and 6 from J; bases not matched to a gene: 9. The CDR3: CASRLSGGYRDTQYF. The CDR3 region has the DNA TGTGCCAGCAGACTTAGCGGGGGGTATCGGGATACGCAGTATTTT.

The V call is TRBV7-9, the J call TRBJ2-7; TRBD2 matches 11 bases. The germline gives CDR1 SEHNR, CDR2 FQNEAQ (reference sequence). V was clipped by 0 bases and J by 4 bases; unmatched bases: 5. This CDR3 has 16 residues. In nucleotides, the CDR3 is TGTGCCAGCAGCTTAGCCCTAGCGGGAGGACTTTACGAGCAGTACTTC. Residues: CASSLALAGGLYEQYF.

This clone was observed once. The chain couples TRBV27 to TRBJ2-6; weak D call: TRBD2 (5 bases). The CDR3 contains 14 residues. CDR1 is MNHEY, CDR2 SMNVEV, per germline (reference sequence). V shed 6 bases and J shed 2 bases, with 8 bases lying between them. CDR3 residues: CASSAGAGANVLTF. The CDR3 nucleotides are TGTGCCAGCAGCGCCGGGGCTGGGGCCAACGTCCTGACTTTC.

This clone occurred a few times. This chain connects TRBV5-1 to TRBJ2-1; the D is unclear. Germline assignment: CDR1 SGHRS and CDR2 YFSETQ. V lost 0 bases and J 0 bases, leaving 13 bases between the germline ends. The CDR3 loop spans 17 amino acids. The CDR3: CASSLALSRSSYNEQFF. For the CDR3, the DNA is TGCGCCAGCAGCTTGGCCCTTTCTCGTAGCTCCTACAATGAGCAGTTCTTC.

The rearrangement links TRBV10-3 to TRBJ1-1; weak D call: TRBD1 (5 bases). V was clipped by 6 bases and J by 3 bases, with 8 bases between them. The CDR3 runs to 12 residues. The germline V gene has CDR1 ENHRY and CDR2 SYGVKD. CDR3 nucleotide sequence: TGTGCCATCAGGGCAGGGTACACTGAAGCTTTCTTT. Residues: CAIRAGYTEAFF.

The chain joins TRBV7-6 to TRBJ2-7; 10 bases are shared with TRBD1. Germline trimming cut 4 bases from V and 0 bases from J; bases unmatched to any gene: 3. The CDR3 is 15 amino acids. Germline V gene data show CDR1 as SGHVS and CDR2 as FNYEAQ. This chain's CDR3 is CASSSGTGASYEQYF. CDR3 in DNA: TGTGCCAGCAGCTCCGGGACAGGGGCCTCCTACGAGCAGTACTTC.

The chain carries TRBV5-1 and TRBJ1-1; 7 bases are a match to TRBD1. V gave up 2 bases and J gave up 1 base; unmatched junction bases: 2. In germline, CDR1 is SGHRS, CDR2 YFSETQ. The CDR3 consists of 14 residues. The DNA of the CDR3 is TGCGCCAGCAGCTTAAGGGACAGGAACACTGAAGCTTTCTTT. It is translated as CASSLRDRNTEAFF.

This rearrangement joins TRBV7-3 to TRBJ2-7; the D gene is possibly TRBD2 (7 bases). V gave up 5 bases and J gave up 2 bases, with 13 bases separating them. There are 14 residues in the CDR3. CDR1 is SGHTA and CDR2 is FQGTGA in the germline V gene. The CDR3 loop is CASSQQGGAYEQYF. The DNA of the CDR3 is TGTGCCAGCAGCCAACAGGGAGGGGCCTACGAGCAGTACTTC.

The chain employs TRBV7-8 and TRBJ1-5, with D tentatively TRBD1 (6 bases). V shed 2 bases and J shed 0 bases, with 14 bases lying between them. The CDR3 is 17 amino acids. Germline V CDR1 and CDR2: SGHVS, FQNEAQ. DNA of the CDR3: TGTGCCAGCAGCTTAAGAGCAGGGGCCTCTAGCAATCAGCCCCAGCATTTT. This sequence encodes CASSLRAGASSNQPQHF.

The V gene is TRBV7-9, the J gene TRBJ2-1; D remains unclear. CDR3 size: 14 residues. Trimming removed 3 bases from V and 3 bases from J, with 9 bases in between. CDR1 is SEHNR, CDR2 FQNEAQ, per germline (reference sequence). Here the CDR3 DNA reads TGTGCCAGCAGCTTTTGGCAGTTCTACAATGAGCAGTTCTTC. It specifies CASSFWQFYNEQFF.

The V gene is TRBV6-7, the J gene TRBJ2-5; TRBD1 matches at 8 bases. Being an ORF, TRBV6-7 has a function that is uncertain. The CDR3 is made up of 18 amino acids. V trimming: 2 bases; J trimming: 5 bases; junction bases outside the gene matches: 16. As DNA, the CDR3 is TGTGCCAGCAGTTACCAGGGGGCGGGTGGCTTTGACGGGGAGACCCAGTACTTC. It specifies CASSYQGAGGFDGETQYF.

The chain is built from TRBV2 and TRBJ2-5; 7 bases agree with TRBD1. The CDR3 has 14 residues. Germline CDR1 reads SNHLY; CDR2 reads FYNNEI. The trim removed 4 bases at V and 4 bases at J, leaving 6 bases unmatched. CDR3 protein: CASSVGRGRETQYF. CDR3 DNA sequence: TGTGCCAGCAGTGTGGGTAGGGGGCGAGAGACCCAGTACTTC.

The V call is TRBV7-9, the J call TRBJ2-7; 7 bases fit TRBD1. Germline CDR1 SEHNR, CDR2 FQNEAQ (reference sequence). CDR3 length: 14 residues. Trimming took 5 bases from V and 3 from J; bases not matched to a gene: 7. CDR3 sequence reads: CASSPQDRYYEQYF. For the CDR3, the DNA is TGTGCCAGCAGCCCTCAGGACAGGTACTACGAGCAGTACTTC.

CDR3 sequence reads: CASYHGGYGYTF. The CDR3 DNA sequence: TGTGCCAGTTATCACGGGGGCTATGGCTACACCTTC. The rearrangement joins TRBV19 to TRBJ1-2; D may be TRBD1 (5 bases). V dropped 8 bases and J dropped 4 bases, with 11 bases sitting between them. Germline CDR1 is LNHDA and CDR2 is SQIVND (reference sequence). The CDR3 covers 12 residues.

The rearrangement joins TRBV5-4 to TRBJ2-3; 8 nucleotides agree with TRBD2. Germline V gene lookup returns CDR1 SGHNT and CDR2 YYREEE (reference sequence). This CDR3 comprises 16 residues. V lost 4 bases, J lost 2 bases, and 9 bases stayed unmatched. The CDR3 loop reads CASSPGLGSDTDTQYF. As DNA, the CDR3 is TGTGCCAGCAGCCCGGGACTAGGTTCTGACACAGATACGCAGTATTTT.

This chain connects TRBV11-2 to TRBJ2-2; 7 positions agree with TRBD2. The length of the CDR3 is 16 residues. The trim removed 1 base at V and 2 bases at J, leaving 4 bases unmatched. Germline CDR1 reads SGHAT; CDR2 reads FQNNGV. CDR3 bases: TGTGCCAGCAGCTTAGTGGCGGGAGATAACACCGGGGAGCTGTTTTTT. Translating it yields CASSLVAGDNTGELFF.

This clone was detected only once. The chain links TRBV5-1 to TRBJ2-7, with 8 bases identical to TRBD2. Per germline, CDR1 SGHRS and CDR2 YFSETQ. The CDR3 spans 14 residues. J gave up 1 base and V 4 bases, and 4 bases lay outside the gene matches. The CDR3 protein is CASSPGLVSYEQYF. CDR3 sequence (DNA): TGCGCCAGCAGCCCGGGACTAGTTTCCTACGAGCAGTACTTC.

The rearrangement joins TRBV19 to TRBJ1-2; 7 bases agree with TRBD1. The junction had 1 base not matched to a gene; V was cut back by 4 bases and J by 2 bases. This CDR3 has 13 residues. Germline V CDR1 and CDR2: LNHDA, SQIVND (reference sequence). The CDR3: CASSRGQNYGYTF. The DNA for the CDR3 is TGTGCCAGTAGTAGGGGACAGAACTATGGCTACACCTTC.

This clone was seen once. V is TRBV11-3 and J is TRBJ2-2, with TRBD1 matching over 9 bases. The CDR3 covers 16 residues. Germline V CDR1 and CDR2: SGHNT, YENEEA. Losses at the gene ends were 6 bases for V and 4 bases for J; bases not matched to a gene: 9. CDR3 DNA sequence: TGTGCCAGCAGTCGGACAGGGGAGCCGAGCACCGGGGAGCTGTTTTTT. It codes for CASSRTGEPSTGELFF.

The chain employs TRBV30 and TRBJ2-7; D is undetermined. Per germline, CDR1 GTSNPN and CDR2 SVGIG (reference sequence). Trimming shortened V by 5 bases and J by 4 bases, and 9 bases separated the two germline ends. The CDR3 has 11 amino acids. CDR3 in DNA: TGTGCCTGGCTTAAGGAGTACGAGCAGTACTTC. This gives the protein CAWLKEYEQYF. Variable domain in full (rest from reference TRBV30 and TRBJ2-7): SQTIHQWPATLVQPVGSPLSLECTVEGTSNPNLYWYRQAAGRGLQLLFYSVGIGQISSEVPQNLSASRPQDRQFILSSKKLLLSDSGFYLCAWLKEYEQYFGPGTRLTVT.

This sequence joins TRBV7-3 and TRBJ2-3; D might be TRBD1 (8 bases). Trimming removed 6 bases at V and 2 bases at J, with 15 bases between. This CDR3 is built from 15 residues. Germline V CDR1 and CDR2: SGHTA, FQGTGA. In nucleotides, the CDR3 is TGTGCCAGCAGACTCACAGGGGGGGACACAGATACGCAGTATTTT. Translation: CASRLTGGDTDTQYF.

This clone showed up just a few times. The V call is TRBV5-4, the J call TRBJ1-6; TRBD1 matches 9 bases. Trimming cost V 3 bases and J 4 bases; bases outside gene matches: 2. Germline V gene lookup returns CDR1 SGHNT and CDR2 YYREEE (reference sequence). The CDR3 has 15 amino acids. The CDR3 DNA sequence: TGTGCCAGCAGCTGGGGACAGGGTTATAATTCACCCCTCCACTTT. It specifies CASSWGQGYNSPLHF.